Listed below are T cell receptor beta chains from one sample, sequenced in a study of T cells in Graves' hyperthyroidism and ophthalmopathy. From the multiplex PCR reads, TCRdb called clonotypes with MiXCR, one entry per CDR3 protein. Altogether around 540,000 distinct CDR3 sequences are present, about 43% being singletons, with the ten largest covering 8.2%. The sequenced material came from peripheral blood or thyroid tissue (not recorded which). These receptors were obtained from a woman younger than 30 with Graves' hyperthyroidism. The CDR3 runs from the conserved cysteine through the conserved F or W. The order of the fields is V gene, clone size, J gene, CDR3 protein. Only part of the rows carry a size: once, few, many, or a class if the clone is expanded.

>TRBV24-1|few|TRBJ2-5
CATSTLSSGRARETQYF
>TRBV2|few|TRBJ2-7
CASKKFVSWEQYF
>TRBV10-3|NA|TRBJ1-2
CAISEPRTGRGGYTF
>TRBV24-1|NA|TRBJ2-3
CATSDPGQGTDTQYF
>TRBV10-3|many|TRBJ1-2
CAISDWAGYGYTF
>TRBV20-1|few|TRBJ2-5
CSATSGTSGGRETQYF
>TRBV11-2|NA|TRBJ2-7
CASSLPIVGYEQYF
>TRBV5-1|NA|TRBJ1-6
CASSSGQPNSPLHF
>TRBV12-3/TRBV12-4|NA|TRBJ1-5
CASRSSGNQPQHF
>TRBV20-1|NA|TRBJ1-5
CSALTDRDQPQHF
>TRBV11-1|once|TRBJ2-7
CASSLGPLYEQYF
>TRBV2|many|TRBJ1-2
CASKEGRGDGYTF
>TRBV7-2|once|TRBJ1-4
CASSYGGGERSTTNEKLFF
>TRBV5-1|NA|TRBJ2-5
CASSQYSYRETQYF